This TCR beta chain was documented in a study of early T cells in non-severe SARS-CoV-2 infection. Study overall: With bulk RNA from unsorted whole blood as input, sequencing yielded unpaired chains. Study-wide results and limits: Missing private and CD4 specificities, VDJdb matching favored anti-spike CD8 responses.

Individual cDNA molecules each received unique molecular identifiers attached to them. Using its own MiXCR run on the 5' RACE reads, TCRdb lists one record per CDR3 protein. The data hold around 46,000 distinct CDR3 sequences, with roughly 5.3% observed a single time. This clonotype was found many times. Its antigen is unknown. V lost 3 bases and J 6 bases, leaving 20 bases between the germline ends. The CDR3 covers 16 residues. Germline loops: CDR1 SGHRS, CDR2 YFSETQ. This receptor was obtained from an adult who was a healthcare worker with PCR-confirmed SARS-CoV-2 infection or an uninfected control (not recorded which). Sequencing input: whole blood. The gene calls are TRBV5-1 and TRBJ2-3, with D possibly TRBD1 on 6 matching bases. The CDR3: CASSSPGHETGDTQYF. The CDR3 region has the DNA TGCGCCAGCAGCTCGCCGGGACACGAAACCGGGGATACGCAGTATTTT.